This T cell receptor beta chain was captured in a study of spatial heterogeneity in lung cancer. Overall study: Consistently, beta-chain sequences turned up in larger numbers than alpha-chain sequences did. Study results and limitations: In tumors, expanded intratumoral alpha and beta TCR counts tracked mutation counts.

This clonotype has ten or more counts. Its antigen is not identified. Specified time point: sample taken at primary tumor resection. TCR cDNA molecules were tagged individually, and each one carried a unique molecular identifier. TCRdb used MiXCR to reprocess the 5' RACE reads, holding one entry per CDR3 protein. This table holds 5,500 to 8,500 distinct CDR3 sequences, around 3% found once. The CDR3 runs to 13 residues. CDR1 and CDR2 (germline): SQVTM, ANQGSEA. V gave up 3 bases and J gave up 6 bases, with 12 bases separating them. The J gene is TRBJ2-1, the V gene TRBV29-1; TRBD1 might be the D (6 bases). The sequence was obtained from a male donor with early-stage non-small cell lung cancer. The source material was lung tumor tissue, sampled at surgery. The CDR3 DNA reads as TGCAGCGTTGAGCTGGGGGCCGGCAATGAGCAGTTCTTC. Protein product: CSVELGAGNEQFF.